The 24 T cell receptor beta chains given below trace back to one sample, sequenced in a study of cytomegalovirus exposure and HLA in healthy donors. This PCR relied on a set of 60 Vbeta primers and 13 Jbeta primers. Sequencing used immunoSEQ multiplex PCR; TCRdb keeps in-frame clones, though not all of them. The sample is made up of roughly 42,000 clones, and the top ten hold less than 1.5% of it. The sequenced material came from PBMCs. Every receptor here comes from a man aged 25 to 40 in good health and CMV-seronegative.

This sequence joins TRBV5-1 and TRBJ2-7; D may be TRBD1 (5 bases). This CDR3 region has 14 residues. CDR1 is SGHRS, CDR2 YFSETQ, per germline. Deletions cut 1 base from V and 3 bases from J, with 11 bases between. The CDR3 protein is CASSLRDSIYEQYF. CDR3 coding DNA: TGCGCCAGCAGCTTGCGCGACAGTATCTACGAGCAGTACTTC.

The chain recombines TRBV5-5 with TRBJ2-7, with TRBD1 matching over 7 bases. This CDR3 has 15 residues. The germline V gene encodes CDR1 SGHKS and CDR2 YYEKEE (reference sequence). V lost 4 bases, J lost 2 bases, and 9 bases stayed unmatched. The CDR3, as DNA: TGTGCCAGCAGCCCAACGGGACAGCAGACCTACGAGCAGTACTTC. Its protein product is CASSPTGQQTYEQYF.

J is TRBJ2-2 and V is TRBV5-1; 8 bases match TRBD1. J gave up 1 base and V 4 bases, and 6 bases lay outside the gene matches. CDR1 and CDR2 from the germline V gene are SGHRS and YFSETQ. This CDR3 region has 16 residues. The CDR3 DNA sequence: TGCGCCAGCAGCATGAAAGGACAGGGGAACACCGGGGAGCTGTTTTTT. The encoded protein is CASSMKGQGNTGELFF.

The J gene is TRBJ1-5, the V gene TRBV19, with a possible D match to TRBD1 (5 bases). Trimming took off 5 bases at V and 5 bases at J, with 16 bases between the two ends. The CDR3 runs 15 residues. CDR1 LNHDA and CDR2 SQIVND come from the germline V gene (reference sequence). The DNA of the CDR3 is TGTGCCAGTAGTCCAGCGACAGTGGGGCATCAGCCCCAGCATTTT. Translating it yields CASSPATVGHQPQHF.

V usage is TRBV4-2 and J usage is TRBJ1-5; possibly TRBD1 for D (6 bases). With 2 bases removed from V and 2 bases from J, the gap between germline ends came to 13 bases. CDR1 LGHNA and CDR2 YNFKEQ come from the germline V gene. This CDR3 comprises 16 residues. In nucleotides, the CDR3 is TGTGCCAGCAGCCAAAGAAAACAGGGTGGCAATCAGCCCCAGCATTTT. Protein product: CASSQRKQGGNQPQHF.

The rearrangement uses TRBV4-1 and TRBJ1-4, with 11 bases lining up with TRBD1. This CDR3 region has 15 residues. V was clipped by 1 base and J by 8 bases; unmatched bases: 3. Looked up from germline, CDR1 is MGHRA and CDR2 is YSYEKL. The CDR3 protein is CASSQVGTGGEKLFF. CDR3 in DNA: TGCGCCAGCAGCCAAGTTGGGACAGGGGGAGAAAAACTGTTTTTT.

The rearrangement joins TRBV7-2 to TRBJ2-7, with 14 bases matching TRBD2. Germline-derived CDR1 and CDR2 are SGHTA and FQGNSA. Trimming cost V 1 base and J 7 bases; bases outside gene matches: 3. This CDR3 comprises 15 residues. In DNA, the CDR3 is TGTGCCAGCAGCTTAGGACTAGCGGGAGGGAGTGAGCAGTACTTC. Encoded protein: CASSLGLAGGSEQYF.

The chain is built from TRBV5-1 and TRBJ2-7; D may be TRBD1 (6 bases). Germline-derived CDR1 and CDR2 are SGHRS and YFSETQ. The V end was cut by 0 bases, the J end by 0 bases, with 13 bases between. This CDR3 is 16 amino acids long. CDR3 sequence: CASSLEGTYLSYEQYF. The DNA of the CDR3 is TGCGCCAGCAGCTTGGAAGGGACATATCTCTCCTACGAGCAGTACTTC. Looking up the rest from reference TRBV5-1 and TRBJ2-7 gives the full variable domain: KAGVTQTPRYLIKTRGQQVTLSCSPISGHRSVSWYQQTPGQGLQFLFEYFSETQRNKGNFPGRFSGRQFSNSRSEMNVSTLELGDSALYLCASSLEGTYLSYEQYFGPGTRLTVT.

The CDR3 region has the DNA TGCGCCAGCAGCTACTTAGCGGTCCCCACAGATACGCAGTATTTT. Amino acid sequence: CASSYLAVPTDTQYF. V is TRBV5-1 and J is TRBJ2-3; tentatively, D is TRBD2 (6 bases). The CDR3 has 15 amino acids. Trimming removed 3 bases at V and 2 bases at J, with 13 bases between. Per the germline V gene, CDR1 is SGHRS and CDR2 is YFSETQ.

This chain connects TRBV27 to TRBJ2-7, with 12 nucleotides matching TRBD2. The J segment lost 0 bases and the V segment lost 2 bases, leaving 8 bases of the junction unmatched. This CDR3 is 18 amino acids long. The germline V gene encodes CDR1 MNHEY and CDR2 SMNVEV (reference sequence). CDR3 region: CASSLRRLAGAISYEQYF. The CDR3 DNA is TGTGCCAGCAGTTTACGCAGACTAGCGGGAGCAATCTCCTACGAGCAGTACTTC.

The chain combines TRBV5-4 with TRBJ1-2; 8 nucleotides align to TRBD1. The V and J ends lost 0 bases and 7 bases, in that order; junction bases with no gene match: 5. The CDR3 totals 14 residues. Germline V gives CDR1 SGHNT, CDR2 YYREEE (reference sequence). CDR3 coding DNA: TGTGCCAGCAGCTTGGAGGACAGGGTCGGTGGCTACACCTTC. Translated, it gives CASSLEDRVGGYTF.

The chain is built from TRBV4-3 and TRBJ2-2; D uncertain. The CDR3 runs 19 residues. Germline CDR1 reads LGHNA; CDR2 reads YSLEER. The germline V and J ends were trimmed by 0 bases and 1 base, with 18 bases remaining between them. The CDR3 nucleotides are TGCGCCAGCAGCCAAGATAAGCTGCTATCCTCCCTGAACACCGGGGAGCTGTTTTTT. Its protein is CASSQDKLLSSLNTGELFF.

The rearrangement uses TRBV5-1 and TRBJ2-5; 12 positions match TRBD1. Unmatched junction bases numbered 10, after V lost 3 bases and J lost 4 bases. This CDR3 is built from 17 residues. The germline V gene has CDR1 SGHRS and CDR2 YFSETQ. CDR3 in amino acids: CASSWGQGAGKGETQYF. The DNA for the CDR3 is TGCGCCAGCAGCTGGGGACAGGGGGCAGGAAAGGGAGAGACCCAGTACTTC.

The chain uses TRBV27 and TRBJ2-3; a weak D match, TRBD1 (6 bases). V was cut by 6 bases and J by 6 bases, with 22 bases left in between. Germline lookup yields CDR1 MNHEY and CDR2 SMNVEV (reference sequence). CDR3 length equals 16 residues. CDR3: CASSLGVTGLADTQYF. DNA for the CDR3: TGTGCCAGCAGCCTTGGGGTGACAGGACTGGCGGATACGCAGTATTTT.

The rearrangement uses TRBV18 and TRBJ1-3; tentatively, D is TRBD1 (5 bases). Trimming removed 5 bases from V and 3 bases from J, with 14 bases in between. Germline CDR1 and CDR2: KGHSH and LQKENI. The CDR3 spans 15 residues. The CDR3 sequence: CASSSITGIGNTIYF. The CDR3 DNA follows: TGTGCCAGCTCATCTATCACAGGAATTGGAAACACCATATATTTT.

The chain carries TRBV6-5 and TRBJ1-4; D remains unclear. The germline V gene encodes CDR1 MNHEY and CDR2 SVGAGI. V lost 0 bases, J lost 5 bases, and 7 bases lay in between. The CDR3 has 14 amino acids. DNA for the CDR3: TGTGCCAGCAGTTACTCGAGCGGGAATGAAAAACTGTTTTTT. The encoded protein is CASSYSSGNEKLFF.

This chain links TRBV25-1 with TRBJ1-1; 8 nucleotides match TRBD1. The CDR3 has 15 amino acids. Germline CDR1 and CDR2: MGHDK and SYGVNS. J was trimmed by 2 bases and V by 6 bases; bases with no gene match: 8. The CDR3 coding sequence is TGTGCCAGCAGCGTGACAGGGGTTGTCAACACTGAAGCTTTCTTT. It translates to CASSVTGVVNTEAFF.

The CDR3 DNA sequence: TGTGCCAGCTCCCCAAGCCCGGTATATAGCTACACCTTC. Its translation is CASSPSPVYSYTF. J is TRBJ1-2 and V is TRBV18; D unresolved. This CDR3 is built from 13 residues. The V end lost 6 bases, the J end lost 9 bases, and 17 bases lay between the germline ends. Germline V CDR1 and CDR2: KGHSH, LQKENI.

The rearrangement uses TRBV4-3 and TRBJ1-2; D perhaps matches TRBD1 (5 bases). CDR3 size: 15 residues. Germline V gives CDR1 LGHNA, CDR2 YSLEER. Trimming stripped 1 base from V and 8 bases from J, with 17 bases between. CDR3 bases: TGCGCCAGCAGCCAAGGTCCACAGGCGGTGAGGGGCTACACCTTC. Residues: CASSQGPQAVRGYTF.

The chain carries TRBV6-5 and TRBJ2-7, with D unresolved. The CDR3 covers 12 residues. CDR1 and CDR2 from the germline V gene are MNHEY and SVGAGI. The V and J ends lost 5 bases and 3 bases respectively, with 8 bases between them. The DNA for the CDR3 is TGTGCCAGCAGTGCGACATTCTACGAGCAGTACTTC. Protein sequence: CASSATFYEQYF.

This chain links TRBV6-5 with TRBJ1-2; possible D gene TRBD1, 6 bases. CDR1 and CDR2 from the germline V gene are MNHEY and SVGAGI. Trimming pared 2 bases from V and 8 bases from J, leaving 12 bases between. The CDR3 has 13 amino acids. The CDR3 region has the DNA TGTGCCAGCAGTTACGGGGGGGGCGTGGGCTACACCTTC. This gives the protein CASSYGGGVGYTF.

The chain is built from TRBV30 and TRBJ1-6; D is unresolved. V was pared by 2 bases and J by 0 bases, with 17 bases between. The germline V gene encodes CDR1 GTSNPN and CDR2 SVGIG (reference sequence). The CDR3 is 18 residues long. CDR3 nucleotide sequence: TGTGCCTGGAGTTTTTCTGGGCTTTCGAGCTCCTATAATTCACCCCTCCACTTT. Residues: CAWSFSGLSSSYNSPLHF.

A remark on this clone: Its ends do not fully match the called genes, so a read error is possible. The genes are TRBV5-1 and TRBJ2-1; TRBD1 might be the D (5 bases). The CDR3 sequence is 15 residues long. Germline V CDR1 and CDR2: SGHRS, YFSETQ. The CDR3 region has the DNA TGCGCCAGCAGCTTGGGACAGAGCTCCGACAATGAGCAGTTCTTC. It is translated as CASSLGQSSDNEQFF.

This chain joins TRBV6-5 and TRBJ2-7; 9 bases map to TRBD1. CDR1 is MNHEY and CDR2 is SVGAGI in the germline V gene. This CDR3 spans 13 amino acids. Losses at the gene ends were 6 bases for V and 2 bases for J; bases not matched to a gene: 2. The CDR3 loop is CASSRDRAYEQYF. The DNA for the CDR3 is TGTGCCAGCAGCCGGGACAGGGCCTACGAGCAGTACTTC.